This T cell receptor beta chain was obtained from a study of T cell repertoires in cytomegalovirus infection. TCRdb re-called the reads with MiXCR, one entry per CDR3 protein. Of a few hundred thousand distinct CDR3 sequences in the sample, around 40% are singletons; the top ten hold about 46%. V was shortened by 3 bases and J by 4 bases, with 12 bases between the two germline ends. This CDR3 spans 14 amino acids. Germline CDR1 is SGHTA and CDR2 is FQGNSA. This clonotype was seen a handful of times. The antigen remains unidentified. The clonotype originates from a human donor in good health (CMV status not recorded). Some clones in this sample may be carry-over from other donors' samples. The material was cultured PBMCs, obtained from culture after CMV antigen stimulation. The rearrangement links TRBV7-2 to TRBJ1-2, with D perhaps matching TRBD1 (5 bases). This chain's CDR3 is CASSFWTSLYGYTF. The CDR3 DNA reads TGTGCCAGCAGCTTCTGGACAAGCCTCTATGGCTACACCTTC.